These T cell receptor beta chains were read from a single sample in a study of blood T cells in healthy people across ages. Using its own MiXCR run on the 5' RACE reads, TCRdb lists one record per CDR3 protein. Altogether around 800,000 distinct CDR3 sequences are present, more than 35% being singletons, with the ten largest covering around 18%. The material sequenced was blood. These receptors came from a man aged 80 or over in good health. Each CDR3 is given without its conserved first and last residue. The D gene is left open where the match is weak.

CDR3	D	V
ASSQEQSADNYEQY	.	TRBV3-1
ASSLAVPGFDPEQF	.	TRBV7-2
ASSLSGVSGDEQF	TRBD2	TRBV12-3/TRBV12-4
ASSLNVARGNEQY	.	TRBV5-1
ASTGPGGNEQF	.	TRBV28
ASSPSGFGNTIY	.	TRBV4-1
ASSPTTSARETQY	TRBD2	TRBV7-2
SAREPHNEQF	.	TRBV20-1
ASSLEMATGFSYEQY	.	TRBV7-2
ASSPDRVGTDTQY	TRBD1	TRBV28
ASSPGEVTDTQY	.	TRBV7-3
ASSLGAGDSYNEQF	TRBD2	TRBV7-3